The T cell receptor (beta chain) described here comes from a study of shared clonotypes between healthy human individuals. V dropped 0 bases and J dropped 3; count of bases not matched to a gene: 2. Germline loops: CDR1 LGHNA, CDR2 YNFKEQ. The CDR3 is made up of 15 amino acids. Worth noting for this clone: The sample carries other DNA sequences with the same CDR3.

Only in-frame clones appear in the TCRdb table, and some are missing; sequencing was by immunoSEQ multiplex PCR. The sample contains under 130,000 clones, 67% of which appear only once. Material: memory CD8+ T cells sorted from blood. As for subset: CD45RO+ cells pooled with CCR7-negative TemRA cells. The rearrangement links TRBV4-2 to TRBJ2-1; TRBD2 matches 7 bases. This sequence was found in a woman in her thirties in good health. The CDR3 DNA follows: TGTGCCAGCAGCCAAGATACGGGAGGCTACAATGAGCAGTTCTTC. This sequence encodes CASSQDTGGYNEQFF.